Below, 29 T cell receptor beta chains from the same sample are listed, as sequenced in a study of T-cell memory formation after mild COVID-19. Via MiXCR, TCRdb re-called the 5' RACE reads, giving one row per CDR3 protein. The table has 300,000 to 350,000 distinct CDR3 sequences, approximately 20% seen once; the top ten hold about 21%. The material sequenced was PBMCs or a T cell subset sorted from them (not recorded which). These receptors were collected from a man between 18 and 35 years old who had mild COVID-19 (a few samples of this study predate the infection). Cell type and time point are not known.

This chain links TRBV5-5 with TRBJ1-2; 7 positions agree with TRBD1. Trimming took 0 bases from V and 0 from J; bases not matched to a gene: 5. The CDR3 is 16 residues long. Germline V CDR1 and CDR2: SGHKS, YYEKEE (reference sequence). This CDR3 reads CASSLVDRDPNYGYTF. CDR3 coding DNA: TGTGCCAGCAGCTTGGTTGACAGGGACCCTAACTATGGCTACACCTTC. Looking up the rest from reference TRBV5-5 and TRBJ1-2 gives the full variable domain: DAGVTQSPTHLIKTRGQQVTLRCSPISGHKSVSWYQQVLGQGPQFIFQYYEKEERGRGNFPDRFSARQFPNYSSELNVNALLLGDSALYLCASSLVDRDPNYGYTFGSGTRLTVV.

This clonotype was detected ten times or more. J is TRBJ2-5 and V is TRBV5-4; no clear D. Trimming pared 0 bases from V and 1 base from J, leaving 7 bases between. The length of the CDR3 is 14 residues. Germline lookup yields CDR1 SGHNT and CDR2 YYREEE (reference sequence). In nucleotides, the CDR3 is TGTGCCAGCAGCTTGGGTCGGGTCCAAGAGACCCAGTACTTC. This codes for CASSLGRVQETQYF.

This clonotype occurred a few times. This chain joins TRBV28 and TRBJ2-4; 7 bases are shared with TRBD2. The germline gives CDR1 MDHEN, CDR2 SYDVKM. V lost 5 bases, J lost 6 bases, and 7 bases stayed unmatched. CDR3 length: 14 amino acids. As DNA, the CDR3 is TGTGCCAGCAGTCTGGGAGGGGCTGGAAACATTCAGTACTTC. Translation: CASSLGGAGNIQYF.

This clonotype was detected a few times. This chain links TRBV12-3 or TRBV12-4 with TRBJ1-2; D is unclear. The CDR3 is made up of 14 amino acids. Trimming removed 5 bases from V and 0 bases from J, with 10 bases in between. In nucleotides, the CDR3 is TGTGCCAGCAGTCCACAAGTCTCTAACTATGGCTACACCTTC. Translating it yields CASSPQVSNYGYTF.

This clonotype was recorded a few times. The chain employs TRBV5-1 and TRBJ1-2, with D possibly TRBD1 on 5 matching bases. Germline V lookup: CDR1 SGHRS, CDR2 YFSETQ. The length of the CDR3 is 14 residues. V was cut by 3 bases and J by 5 bases, with 14 bases left in between. Written as DNA, the CDR3 is TGCGCCAGCAGCTCGCCGGAGGGGCTGTATGGCTACACCTTC. It specifies CASSSPEGLYGYTF. Complete variable domain (other parts from reference TRBV5-1 and TRBJ1-2): KAGVTQTPRYLIKTRGQQVTLSCSPISGHRSVSWYQQTPGQGLQFLFEYFSETQRNKGNFPGRFSGRQFSNSRSEMNVSTLELGDSALYLCASSSPEGLYGYTFGSGTRLTVV.

This clonotype was detected only a few times. The chain couples TRBV7-9 to TRBJ1-4, with D maybe TRBD1 (6 bases). This CDR3 comprises 14 residues. V gave up 6 bases and J gave up 3 bases, with 11 bases separating them. Germline CDR1 reads SEHNR; CDR2 reads FQNEAQ (reference sequence). The CDR3 DNA follows: TGTGCCAGCAGTCGAGGGGGTGCTAATGAAAAACTGTTTTTT. Translation: CASSRGGANEKLFF.

This clonotype was observed a handful of times. The chain uses TRBV7-2 and TRBJ1-2; a weak D match, TRBD1 (6 bases). The length of the CDR3 is 14 residues. V was cut by 3 bases and J by 5 bases, with 13 bases left in between. In germline, CDR1 is SGHTA, CDR2 FQGNSA. DNA for the CDR3: TGTGCCAGCAGCTTGCCCGGGACACCTTATGGCTACACCTTC. The encoded protein is CASSLPGTPYGYTF.

The gene calls are TRBV7-9 and TRBJ1-1; 7 positions agree with TRBD1. There are 12 residues in the CDR3. With 6 bases clipped from V and 7 bases from J, the junction kept 5 bases outside the gene matches. Germline V CDR1 and CDR2: SEHNR, FQNEAQ (reference sequence). CDR3 loop: CASRERDSEAFF. DNA for the CDR3: TGTGCCAGCAGGGAACGGGACAGTGAAGCTTTCTTT.

This clonotype appeared a few times. This chain uses TRBV3-1 with TRBJ1-6, with 8 positions matching TRBD1. Germline V gene data show CDR1 as LGHDT and CDR2 as YNNKEL (reference sequence). V gave up 1 base and J gave up 10 bases; unmatched junction bases: 6. This CDR3 has 15 amino acids. The CDR3 DNA reads as TGTGCCAGCAGCCAAGGCAGGGGGCATGGATCACCCCTCCACTTT. It yields the protein CASSQGRGHGSPLHF.

This clonotype appeared a few times. The chain has TRBV20-1 and TRBJ1-1; D perhaps matches TRBD1 (5 bases). The CDR3 is 15 amino acids. The V end lost 0 bases, the J end lost 5 bases, and 16 bases lay between the germline ends. Per the germline V gene, CDR1 is DFQATT and CDR2 is SNEGSKA (reference sequence). The CDR3 loop is CSARDQGGSLTEAFF. In nucleotides, the CDR3 is TGCAGTGCTAGAGATCAGGGAGGATCGTTGACTGAAGCTTTCTTT.

This clonotype was observed a handful of times. This chain uses TRBV12-3 or TRBV12-4 with TRBJ1-2, with unresolved D. With 3 bases removed from V and 4 bases from J, the gap between germline ends came to 18 bases. This CDR3 is built from 16 residues. The CDR3 region is CASSFGPFKLLYGYTF. As DNA, the CDR3 is TGTGCCAGCAGTTTTGGGCCCTTCAAACTCCTCTATGGCTACACCTTC.

This clonotype appeared a few times. J is TRBJ1-6 and V is TRBV30; possible D gene TRBD1, 5 bases. Germline V gene data show CDR1 as GTSNPN and CDR2 as SVGIG (reference sequence). This CDR3 comprises 15 residues. With 0 bases removed from V and 7 bases from J, the gap between germline ends came to 13 bases. The CDR3 loop reads CAWSVQEAWNSPLHF. The DNA for the CDR3 is TGTGCCTGGAGTGTACAGGAGGCATGGAATTCACCCCTCCACTTT.

This chain connects TRBV7-7 to TRBJ2-5; D is perhaps TRBD1 or TRBD2 (5 bases each). This CDR3 has 15 residues. Germline-derived CDR1 and CDR2 are SSHAT and FNYEAQ (reference sequence). Trimming cost V 1 base and J 3 bases, with 12 bases left between them. The CDR3, as DNA: TGTGCCAGCAGCTTAGGGGGGAGTCAGAAAGAGACCCAGTACTTC. Amino acids: CASSLGGSQKETQYF.

This chain joins TRBV6-5 and TRBJ1-6, with D unclear. V was pared by 0 bases and J by 7 bases, with 1 base between. The CDR3 contains 12 residues. CDR1 and CDR2 from the germline V gene are MNHEY and SVGAGI. The CDR3 bases are TGTGCCAGCAGTTACTCAAATTCACCCCTCCACTTT. This encodes CASSYSNSPLHF.

This chain joins TRBV6-2 or TRBV6-3 and TRBJ2-7; 7 bases line up with TRBD2. The germline gives CDR1 MNHEY, CDR2 SVGEGT. V trimming: 4 bases; J trimming: 0 bases; junction bases outside the gene matches: 6. The CDR3 contains 15 residues. CDR3 loop: CASSSGGTLSYEQYF. DNA of the CDR3: TGTGCCAGCAGTTCGGGGGGAACGCTCTCCTACGAGCAGTACTTC.

In its sample, this clonotype was seen a few times. The V gene is TRBV7-2, the J gene TRBJ2-3; a weak D match, TRBD1 (5 bases). The CDR3 contains 15 residues. Germline CDR1 SGHTA, CDR2 FQGNSA. The V end lost 1 base, the J end lost 4 bases, and 12 bases lay between the germline ends. The CDR3 nucleotides are TGTGCCAGCAGCTTAGAGAAGGGGTGGGCAGATACGCAGTATTTT. Amino acids: CASSLEKGWADTQYF.

The chain is built from TRBV6-1 and TRBJ2-2; D unclear. The CDR3 is made up of 13 amino acids. Trimming cost V 7 bases and J 5 bases, with 11 bases left between them. From germline, CDR1 is MNHNS and CDR2 SASEGT. This CDR3 reads CASMAPGTGELFF. CDR3 DNA: TGTGCCAGCATGGCCCCCGGGACCGGGGAGCTGTTTTTT.

The CDR3, as DNA: TGCGCCAGCAGCGGGGTGGATTTGGGTGAGCAGTTCTTC. Protein product: CASSGVDLGEQFF. V is TRBV5-1 and J is TRBJ2-1; D not certain. Trimming shortened V by 4 bases and J by 9 bases, and 14 bases separated the two germline ends. Germline values: CDR1 SGHRS, CDR2 YFSETQ. This CDR3 is 13 amino acids long.

The gene calls are TRBV6-5 and TRBJ1-5, with D hard to call. The CDR3 sequence is 15 residues long. From germline, CDR1 is MNHEY and CDR2 SVGAGI. V was pared by 4 bases and J by 7 bases, with 17 bases between. The DNA of the CDR3 is TGTGCCAGCAGTTCCCGGACCTCAAGAGGCCAGCCCCAGCATTTT. Protein sequence: CASSSRTSRGQPQHF.

This chain connects TRBV20-1 to TRBJ1-5; the match to TRBD1 covers 9 bases. Per the germline V gene, CDR1 is DFQATT and CDR2 is SNEGSKA (reference sequence). J gave up 5 bases and V 3 bases, and 8 bases lay outside the gene matches. The CDR3 contains 15 residues. The CDR3: CSARTDRGEDQPQHF. As DNA, the CDR3 is TGCAGTGCTAGGACGGACAGGGGAGAGGATCAGCCCCAGCATTTT.

This sequence joins TRBV5-5 and TRBJ2-5; D could derive from TRBD1 or TRBD2 (6 bases each). This CDR3 has 15 amino acids. Trimming pared 4 bases from V and 4 bases from J, leaving 17 bases between. CDR1 is SGHKS, CDR2 YYEKEE, per germline (reference sequence). The CDR3 DNA reads TGTGCCAGCAGCCCCGATGGAGGGGGATTAGAGACCCAGTACTTC. Translation: CASSPDGGGLETQYF.

This chain uses TRBV12-3 or TRBV12-4 with TRBJ1-4; D ambiguous. The CDR3 length is 12 residues. The V gene lost 4 bases and the J gene lost 8 bases, with 8 bases spanning the gap. CDR3 protein: CASSWGGEKLFF. Written as DNA, the CDR3 is TGTGCCAGCAGTTGGGGTGGCGAAAAACTGTTTTTT.

There are a few counts of this clonotype. The chain uses TRBV28 and TRBJ2-5; D call uncertain. The CDR3 is 14 amino acids. Germline-derived CDR1 and CDR2 are MDHEN and SYDVKM. The ends were cut back, 3 bases at V and 1 base at J, with 9 bases in the middle. This CDR3 is CASSFPGLQETQYF. The CDR3 bases are TGTGCCAGCAGTTTCCCCGGCCTCCAAGAGACCCAGTACTTC.

This clonotype occurred a few times. This chain uses TRBV5-4 with TRBJ1-3; D is uncertain. Looked up from germline, CDR1 is SGHNT and CDR2 is YYREEE (reference sequence). CDR3 length: 16 amino acids. V was clipped by 2 bases and J by 0 bases, with 12 bases between them. CDR3 nucleotide sequence: TGTGCCAGCAGCTTTTTCTCCCCGAGCTCTGGAAACACCATATATTTT. This sequence encodes CASSFFSPSSGNTIYF.

The V call is TRBV7-9, the J call TRBJ2-2; D ambiguous. CDR3 length: 13 residues. The V gene's germline CDR1 is SEHNR and CDR2 FQNEAQ (reference sequence). CDR3 in amino acids: CAWAKVLHGELFF. The CDR3 bases are TGTGCTTGGGCGAAGGTCCTCCACGGGGAGCTGTTTTTT.

The gene calls are TRBV14 and TRBJ2-3; D is possibly TRBD1 (5 bases). The CDR3 covers 13 residues. Per the germline V gene, CDR1 is SGHDN and CDR2 is FVKESK. The V gene lost 5 bases and the J gene lost 10 bases, with 16 bases spanning the gap. The CDR3 coding sequence is TGTGCCAGCAGCTCTTGGGGCCATTCGGCGCAGTATTTT. Its protein product is CASSSWGHSAQYF.

V is TRBV7-2 and J is TRBJ1-3, with no clear D. Trimming left V 4 bases short and J 3 bases short, with 10 bases between. The germline V gene encodes CDR1 SGHTA and CDR2 FQGNSA. The CDR3 totals 14 residues. CDR3 DNA sequence: TGTGCCAGCAGCTCCGCTATGTTTGGAAACACCATATATTTT. As protein: CASSSAMFGNTIYF. The variable domain in full, completed from reference TRBV7-2 and TRBJ1-3, reads GAGVSQSPSNKVTEKGKDVELRCDPISGHTALYWYRQSLGQGLEFLIYFQGNSAPDKSGLPSDRFSAERTGGSVSTLTIQRTQQEDSAVYLCASSSAMFGNTIYFGEGSWLTVV.

This clonotype has more than one count but fewer than ten. This chain joins TRBV7-3 and TRBJ2-3, with D possibly TRBD2 on 6 matching bases. CDR1 is SGHTA and CDR2 is FQGTGA in the germline V gene. V was shortened by 4 bases and J by 0 bases, with 17 bases between the two germline ends. This CDR3 comprises 17 residues. The CDR3 bases are TGTGCCAGCAGCTCCGGATGGCGGGGATCTAGCACAGATACGCAGTATTTT. Translation: CASSSGWRGSSTDTQYF.

This clonotype was seen at least ten times. The V gene is TRBV12-3 or TRBV12-4, the J gene TRBJ2-3; TRBD2 matches at 13 bases. Losses at the gene ends were 6 bases for V and 5 bases for J; bases not matched to a gene: 8. This CDR3 has 16 amino acids. DNA of the CDR3: TGTGCCAGCAGCTCCGGGACTAGCGGGGTGATAGATACGCAGTATTTT. Amino acids: CASSSGTSGVIDTQYF.